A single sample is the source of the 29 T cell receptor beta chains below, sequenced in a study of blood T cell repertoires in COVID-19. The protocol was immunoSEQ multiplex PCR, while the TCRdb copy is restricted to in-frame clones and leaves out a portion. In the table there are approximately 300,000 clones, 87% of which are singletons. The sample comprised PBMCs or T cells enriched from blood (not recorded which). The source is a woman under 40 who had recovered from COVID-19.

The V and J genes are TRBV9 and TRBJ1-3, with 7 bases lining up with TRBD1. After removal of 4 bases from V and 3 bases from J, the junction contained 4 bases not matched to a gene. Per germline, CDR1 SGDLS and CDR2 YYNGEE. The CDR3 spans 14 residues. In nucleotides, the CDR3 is TGTGCCAGCAGCAGTACAGGGGTTGGAAACACCATATATTTT. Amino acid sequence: CASSSTGVGNTIYF.

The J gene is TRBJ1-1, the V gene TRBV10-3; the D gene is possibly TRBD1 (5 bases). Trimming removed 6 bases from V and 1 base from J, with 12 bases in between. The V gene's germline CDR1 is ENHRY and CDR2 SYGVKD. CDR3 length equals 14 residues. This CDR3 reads CAIRRDAGNTEAFF. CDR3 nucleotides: TGTGCCATCAGGCGGGACGCGGGGAACACTGAAGCTTTCTTT.

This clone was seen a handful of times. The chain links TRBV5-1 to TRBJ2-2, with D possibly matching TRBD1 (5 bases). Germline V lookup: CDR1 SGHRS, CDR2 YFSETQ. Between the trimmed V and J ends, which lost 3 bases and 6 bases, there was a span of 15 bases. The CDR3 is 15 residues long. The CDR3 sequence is CASSSDNPVAGELFF. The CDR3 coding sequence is TGCGCCAGCAGCTCGGACAACCCGGTGGCCGGGGAGCTGTTTTTT.

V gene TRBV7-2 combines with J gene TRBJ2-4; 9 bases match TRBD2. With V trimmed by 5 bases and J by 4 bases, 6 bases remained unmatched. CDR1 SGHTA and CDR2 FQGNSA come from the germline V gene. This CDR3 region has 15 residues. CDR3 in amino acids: CASSTRLAEKNIQYF. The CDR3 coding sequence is TGTGCCAGCAGCACTAGACTAGCGGAGAAAAACATTCAGTACTTC.

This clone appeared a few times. CDR3 DNA: TGTGCCAGCAGCCGTAACCGGGACAGCAGTGGCTACACCTTC. Protein: CASSRNRDSSGYTF. V is TRBV6-5 and J is TRBJ1-2, with 7 bases that match TRBD1. V dropped 6 bases and J dropped 7; count of bases not matched to a gene: 11. This CDR3 contains 14 residues. Germline V gives CDR1 MNHEY, CDR2 SVGAGI.

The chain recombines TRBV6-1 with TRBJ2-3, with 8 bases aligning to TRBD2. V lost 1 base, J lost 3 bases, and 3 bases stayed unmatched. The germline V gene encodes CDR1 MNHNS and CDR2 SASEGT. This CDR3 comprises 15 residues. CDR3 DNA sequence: TGTGCCAGCAGTGAAGAGGGCGGGGGGACAGATACGCAGTATTTT. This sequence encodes CASSEEGGGTDTQYF.

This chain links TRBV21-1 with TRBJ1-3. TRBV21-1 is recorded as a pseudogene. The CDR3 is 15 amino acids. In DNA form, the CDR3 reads TGTGCCAGCAGCAAAGAGCGATCCGCTGGAAACACCATATATTTT. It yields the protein CASSKERSAGNTIYF.

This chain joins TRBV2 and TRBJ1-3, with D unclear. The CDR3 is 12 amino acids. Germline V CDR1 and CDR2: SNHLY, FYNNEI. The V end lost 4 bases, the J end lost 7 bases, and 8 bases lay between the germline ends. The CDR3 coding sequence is TGTGCCAGCAGTGTTAGCGGGAACACCATATATTTT. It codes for CASSVSGNTIYF.

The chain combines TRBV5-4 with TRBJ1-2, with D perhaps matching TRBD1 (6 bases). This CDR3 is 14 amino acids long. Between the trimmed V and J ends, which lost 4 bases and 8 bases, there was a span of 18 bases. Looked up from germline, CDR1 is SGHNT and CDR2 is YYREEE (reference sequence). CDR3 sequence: CASSRGAQGEGYTF. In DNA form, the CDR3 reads TGTGCCAGCAGCCGGGGGGCACAGGGAGAGGGCTACACCTTC.

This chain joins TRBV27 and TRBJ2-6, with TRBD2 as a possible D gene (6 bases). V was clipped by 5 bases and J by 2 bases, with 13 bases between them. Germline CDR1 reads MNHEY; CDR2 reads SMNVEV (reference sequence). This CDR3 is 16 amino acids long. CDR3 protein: CASSPLRGAGANVLTF. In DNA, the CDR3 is TGTGCCAGCAGTCCCCTCCGCGGGGCTGGGGCCAACGTCCTGACTTTC.

For the CDR3, the DNA is TGCGCCAGCAGCAACGGACTAGCGGGGTCCTACGAGCAGTACTTC. Protein product: CASSNGLAGSYEQYF. The rearrangement uses TRBV5-1 and TRBJ2-7, with TRBD2 identical over 12 bases. In germline, CDR1 is SGHRS, CDR2 YFSETQ. Unmatched junction bases numbered 3, after V lost 4 bases and J lost 1 base. The CDR3 totals 15 residues. The full variable domain, its missing parts supplied by reference TRBV5-1 and TRBJ2-7, is KAGVTQTPRYLIKTRGQQVTLSCSPISGHRSVSWYQQTPGQGLQFLFEYFSETQRNKGNFPGRFSGRQFSNSRSEMNVSTLELGDSALYLCASSNGLAGSYEQYFGPGTRLTVT.

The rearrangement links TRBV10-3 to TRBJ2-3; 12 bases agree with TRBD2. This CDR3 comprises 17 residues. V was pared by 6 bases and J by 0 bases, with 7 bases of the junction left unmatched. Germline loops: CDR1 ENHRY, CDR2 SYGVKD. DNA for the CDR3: TGTGCCATCAGATCGACTAGCGGGGGCCCTAGCACAGATACGCAGTATTTT. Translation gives CAIRSTSGGPSTDTQYF.

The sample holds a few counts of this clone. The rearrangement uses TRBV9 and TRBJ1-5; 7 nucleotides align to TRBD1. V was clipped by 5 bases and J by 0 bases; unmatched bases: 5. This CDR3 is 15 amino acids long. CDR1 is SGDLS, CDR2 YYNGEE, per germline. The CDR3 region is CASSRDSYSNQPQHF. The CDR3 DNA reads TGTGCCAGCAGTCGGGACAGCTATAGCAATCAGCCCCAGCATTTT.

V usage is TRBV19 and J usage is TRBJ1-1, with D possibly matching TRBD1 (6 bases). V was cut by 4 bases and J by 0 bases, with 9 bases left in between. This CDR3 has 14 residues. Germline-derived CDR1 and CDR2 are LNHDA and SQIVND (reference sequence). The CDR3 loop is CASSRDTMNTEAFF. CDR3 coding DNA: TGTGCCAGTAGTAGGGACACCATGAACACTGAAGCTTTCTTT. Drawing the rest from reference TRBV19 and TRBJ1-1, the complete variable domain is DGGITQSPKYLFRKEGQNVTLSCEQNLNHDAMYWYRQDPGQGLRLIYYSQIVNDFQKGDIAEGYSVSREKKESFPLTVTSAQKNPTAFYLCASSRDTMNTEAFFGQGTRLTVV.

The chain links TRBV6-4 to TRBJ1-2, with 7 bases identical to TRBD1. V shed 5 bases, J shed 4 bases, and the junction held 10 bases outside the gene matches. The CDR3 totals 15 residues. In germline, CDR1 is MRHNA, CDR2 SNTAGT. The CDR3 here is CASSPEGGAGYGYTF. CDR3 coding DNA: TGTGCCAGCAGTCCCGAAGGGGGCGCCGGCTATGGCTACACCTTC.

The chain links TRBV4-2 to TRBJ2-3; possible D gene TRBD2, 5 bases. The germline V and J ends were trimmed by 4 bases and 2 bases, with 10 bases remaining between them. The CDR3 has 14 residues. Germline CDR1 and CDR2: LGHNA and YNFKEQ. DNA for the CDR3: TGTGCCAGCAGCCGAGGGAATCCCACAGATACGCAGTATTTT. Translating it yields CASSRGNPTDTQYF.

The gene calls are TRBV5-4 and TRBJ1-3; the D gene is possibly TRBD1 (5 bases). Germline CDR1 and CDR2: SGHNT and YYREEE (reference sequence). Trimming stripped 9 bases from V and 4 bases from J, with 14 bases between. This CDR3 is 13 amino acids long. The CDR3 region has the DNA TGTGCCACCCAGGGCTATCTCGGAAACACCATATATTTT. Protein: CATQGYLGNTIYF.

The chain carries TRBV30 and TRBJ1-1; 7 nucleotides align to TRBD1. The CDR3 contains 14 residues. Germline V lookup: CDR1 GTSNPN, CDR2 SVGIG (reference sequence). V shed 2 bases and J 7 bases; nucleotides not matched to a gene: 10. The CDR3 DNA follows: TGTGCCTGGAGTCGTTCCAGACAGGGAGGTGAAGCTTTCTTT. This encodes CAWSRSRQGGEAFF.

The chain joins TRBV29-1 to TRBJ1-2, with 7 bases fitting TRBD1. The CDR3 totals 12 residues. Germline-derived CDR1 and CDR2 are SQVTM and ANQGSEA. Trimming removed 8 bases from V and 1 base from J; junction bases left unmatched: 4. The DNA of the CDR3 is TGCAGCTTCCGGGACAGTAACTATGGCTACACCTTC. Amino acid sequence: CSFRDSNYGYTF.

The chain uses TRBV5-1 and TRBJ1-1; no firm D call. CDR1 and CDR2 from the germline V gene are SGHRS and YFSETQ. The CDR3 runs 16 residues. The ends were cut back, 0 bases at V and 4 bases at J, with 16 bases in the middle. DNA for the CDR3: TGCGCCAGCAGCTTGGATAGACGGAGAGACGGCACTGAAGCTTTCTTT. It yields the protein CASSLDRRRDGTEAFF.

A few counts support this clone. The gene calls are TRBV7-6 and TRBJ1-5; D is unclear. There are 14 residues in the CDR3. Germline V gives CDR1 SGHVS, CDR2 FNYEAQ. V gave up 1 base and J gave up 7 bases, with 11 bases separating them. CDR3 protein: CASSLGGGEQPQHF. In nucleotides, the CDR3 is TGTGCCAGCAGCTTAGGGGGTGGGGAGCAGCCCCAGCATTTT.

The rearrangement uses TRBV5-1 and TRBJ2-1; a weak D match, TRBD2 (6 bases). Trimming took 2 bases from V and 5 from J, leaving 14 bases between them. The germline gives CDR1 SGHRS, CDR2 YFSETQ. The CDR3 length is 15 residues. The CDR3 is CASSFAGTPNNEQFF. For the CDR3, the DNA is TGCGCCAGCAGCTTCGCCGGGACTCCCAACAATGAGCAGTTCTTC.

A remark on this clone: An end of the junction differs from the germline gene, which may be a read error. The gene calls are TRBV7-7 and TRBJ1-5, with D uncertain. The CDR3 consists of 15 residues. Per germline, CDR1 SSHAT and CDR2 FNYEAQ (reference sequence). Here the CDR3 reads CASSLGCAVRQPQHF. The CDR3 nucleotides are TGTGCTAGCAGCTTAGGTTGCGCCGTGAGGCAGCCCCAGCATTTT.

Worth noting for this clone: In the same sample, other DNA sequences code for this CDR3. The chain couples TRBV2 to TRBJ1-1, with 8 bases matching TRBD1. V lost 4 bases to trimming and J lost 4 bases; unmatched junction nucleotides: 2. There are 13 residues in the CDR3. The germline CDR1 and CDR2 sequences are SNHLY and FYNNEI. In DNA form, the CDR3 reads TGTGCCAGCAGTGCCCAGGGGGCCACTGAAGCTTTCTTT. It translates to CASSAQGATEAFF. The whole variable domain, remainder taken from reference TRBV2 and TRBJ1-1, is EPEVTQTPSHQVTQMGQEVILRCVPISNHLYFYWYRQILGQKVEFLVSFYNNEISEKSEIFDDQFSVERPDGSNFTLKIRSTKLEDSAMYFCASSAQGATEAFFGQGTRLTVV.

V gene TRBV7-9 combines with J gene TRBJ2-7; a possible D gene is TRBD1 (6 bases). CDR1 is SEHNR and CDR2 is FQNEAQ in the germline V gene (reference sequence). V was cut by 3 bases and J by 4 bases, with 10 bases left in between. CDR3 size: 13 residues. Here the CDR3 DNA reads TGTGCCAGCAGCTTCGGGACACTATACGAGCAGTACTTC. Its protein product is CASSFGTLYEQYF.

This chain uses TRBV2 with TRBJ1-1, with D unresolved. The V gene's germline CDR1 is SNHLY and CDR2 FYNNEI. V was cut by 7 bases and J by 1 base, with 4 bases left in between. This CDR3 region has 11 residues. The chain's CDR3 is CASMRNTEAFF. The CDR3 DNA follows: TGTGCCAGCATGCGGAACACTGAAGCTTTCTTT. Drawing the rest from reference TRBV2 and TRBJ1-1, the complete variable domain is EPEVTQTPSHQVTQMGQEVILRCVPISNHLYFYWYRQILGQKVEFLVSFYNNEISEKSEIFDDQFSVERPDGSNFTLKIRSTKLEDSAMYFCASMRNTEAFFGQGTRLTVV.

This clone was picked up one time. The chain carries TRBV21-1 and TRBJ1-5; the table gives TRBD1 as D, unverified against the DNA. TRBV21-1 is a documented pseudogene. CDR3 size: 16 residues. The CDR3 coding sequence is TGTGCCAGCAGCGGGACAGGGTTGGAGAGCAATCAGCCCCAGCATTTT. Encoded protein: CASSGTGLESNQPQHF.

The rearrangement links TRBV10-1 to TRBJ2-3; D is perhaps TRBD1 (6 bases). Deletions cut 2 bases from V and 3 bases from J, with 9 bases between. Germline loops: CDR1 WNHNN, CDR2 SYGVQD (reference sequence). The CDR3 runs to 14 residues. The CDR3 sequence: CASSEAQGTDTQYF. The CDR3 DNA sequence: TGCGCCAGCAGTGAGGCTCAGGGGACAGATACGCAGTATTTT.

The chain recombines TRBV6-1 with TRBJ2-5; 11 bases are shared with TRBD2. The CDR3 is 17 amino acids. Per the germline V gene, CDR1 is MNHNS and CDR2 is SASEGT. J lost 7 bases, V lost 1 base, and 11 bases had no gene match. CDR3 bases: TGTGCCAGCAGTGAAGGGTGGTCTAGCGGGGGGCTGGGGACCCAGTACTTC. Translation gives CASSEGWSSGGLGTQYF.